A single sample is the source of the 10 T cell receptor beta chains below, sequenced in a study of regulatory T cells in long-lasting Graves disease. Time point meaning: newly diagnosed GD, antithyroid drugs for less than 3 months. Following extraction of RNA from PBMCs, that RNA was used to make the TCR library. Through Arm-PCR of CDR3 regions and iRepertoire HTBI primers, TCR beta libraries were built. MiXCR, run by TCRdb on the multiplex PCR reads, gives a single entry per CDR3 protein. The data contain hundreds of thousands of distinct CDR3 sequences, around 11% of them singletons. These sequences were also reported in another study, on T cells in Graves' hyperthyroidism and ophthalmopathy.

The specimen was peripheral blood mononuclear cells (PBMCs), collected at new diagnosis, from a patient treated with antithyroid drugs. These receptors all come from a woman in her 30s with Graves disease.

On this clonotype itself: A much larger clone is a single base away; this may be a read error. The chain links TRBV5-1 to TRBJ2-1, with D possibly TRBD1 on 6 matching bases. Germline-derived CDR1 and CDR2 are SGHRS and YFSETQ. The CDR3 loop spans 16 amino acids. The chain's CDR3 is CASSPLTGWSANEHFF. CDR3 bases: TGCGCCAGCAGCCCCCTCACAGGGTGGAGTGCCAATGAGCACTTCTTC. The whole variable domain, filled in from reference TRBV5-1 and TRBJ2-1, reads KAGVTQTPRYLIKTRGQQVTLSCSPISGHRSVSWYQQTPGQGLQFLFEYFSETQRNKGNFPGRFSGRQFSNSRSEMNVSTLELGDSALYLCASSPLTGWSANEHFFGPGTRLTVL.

The chain has TRBV29-1 and TRBJ1-2; no clear D gene. Trimming took off 0 bases at V and 3 bases at J, with 8 bases between the two ends. Germline CDR1 and CDR2: SQVTM and ANQGSEA. This CDR3 has 13 residues. The CDR3 DNA sequence: TGCAGCGTTGAAGATCCAGGCCACTATGGCTACACCTTC. Protein product: CSVEDPGHYGYTF.

This clonotype has a count of ten or more. The rearrangement joins TRBV6-1 to TRBJ2-7; 7 bases agree with TRBD2. V lost 6 bases to trimming and J lost 6 bases; unmatched junction nucleotides: 8. Germline V gene data show CDR1 as MNHNS and CDR2 as SASEGT. The CDR3 has 13 amino acids. CDR3 loop: CASRGREGSEQYF. The CDR3 DNA sequence: TGTGCCAGCAGGGGAAGGGAGGGAAGCGAGCAGTACTTC.

DNA of the CDR3: TGTGCCATCAGTGGAGGGGGGACTAGTTTGAACTACAATGAGCAGTTCTTC. It translates to CAISGGGTSLNYNEQFF. The V and J genes are TRBV10-3 and TRBJ2-1, with 8 nucleotides matching TRBD2. Germline V gene sequence: CDR1 ENHRY, CDR2 SYGVKD. There are 17 residues in the CDR3. The V gene end was trimmed by 4 bases and the J gene end by 3 bases; junction bases not matched to a gene: 11.

This clonotype showed up just a few times. In nucleotides, the CDR3 is TGCAGCGTATCTCTATATGGGATCGGGGAGCTGTTTTTT. This codes for CSVSLYGIGELFF. The chain is built from TRBV29-1 and TRBJ2-2; the D is unclear. Germline V gene data show CDR1 as SQVTM and CDR2 as ANQGSEA. V was clipped by 6 bases and J by 7 bases, with 15 bases between them. There are 13 residues in the CDR3.

As for this clonotype: A much larger clone is a single base away; this may be a read error. The CDR3 DNA is TGTACCAGCAGTTACAAGGCTTACACCGGGGAGCTGTTTTTT. This translates into CTSSYKAYTGELFF. The gene calls are TRBV6-5 and TRBJ2-2, with D unclear. CDR3 length equals 14 residues. Germline V CDR1 and CDR2: MNHEY, SVGAGI.

This clonotype was seen only a few times. This chain links TRBV9 with TRBJ2-1; a weak D match, TRBD1 (6 bases). The CDR3 totals 15 residues. CDR1 is SGDLS, CDR2 YYNGEE, per germline. The V gene lost 4 bases and the J gene lost 3 bases, with 14 bases spanning the gap. DNA of the CDR3: TGTGCCAGCAGCCCTAGACAGGATATCTACAATGAGCAGTTCTTC. Its protein product is CASSPRQDIYNEQFF.

This clonotype was detected many times. The chain is built from TRBV20-1 and TRBJ1-1; 7 nucleotides agree with TRBD1. This CDR3 spans 13 amino acids. Germline V gene data show CDR1 as DFQATT and CDR2 as SNEGSKA (reference sequence). J was trimmed by 3 bases and V by 4 bases; bases with no gene match: 5. CDR3 bases: TGCAGTGCTACTCCAGGGGGGGACACTGAAGCTTTCTTT. Protein product: CSATPGGDTEAFF.

As for this clonotype: Because the CDR3 is missing its conserved closing phenylalanine or tryptophan, this is likely a read error. The J gene is TRBJ1-2, the V gene TRBV19; possibly TRBD1 for D (5 bases). CDR3 length: 15 amino acids. Trimming removed 8 bases at V and 0 bases at J, with 16 bases between. The germline V gene encodes CDR1 LNHDA and CDR2 SQIVND (reference sequence). DNA for the CDR3: TGTGCCAGTGGCGACGACAGCCGAGCTAACTATGGCTACACCCTC. Protein: CASGDDSRANYGYTL.

This clonotype has at least ten counts. V and J are TRBV7-9 and TRBJ1-2, with D tentatively TRBD1 (5 bases). The CDR3 spans 15 residues. V lost 6 bases and J lost 8, with 22 bases in between. Looked up from germline, CDR1 is SEHNR and CDR2 is FQNEAQ (reference sequence). The CDR3 DNA is TGTGCCAGCAGGAATCCGGGCAGGGAGGGCCGCGGCTACACCTTC. Amino acid sequence: CASRNPGREGRGYTF. The variable domain in full, completed from reference TRBV7-9 and TRBJ1-2, reads DTGVSQNPRHKITKRGQNVTFRCDPISEHNRLYWYRQTLGQGPEFLTYFQNEAQLEKSRLLSDRFSAERPKGSFSTLEIQRTEQGDSAMYLCASRNPGREGRGYTFGSGTRLTVV.